A selection of T cell receptor beta chains follows, all from one sample in a study of CD8 T cell repertoires and HIV-1 epitope variants. These receptors' targets are unknown. The assay was immunoSEQ multiplex PCR, and TCRdb's table has in-frame clones only and misses some. The profile shows about 5,900 clones, around 60% of them singletons. Sequencing input: cultured CD8+ T cells derived from PBMCs. All receptors come from a male donor with HIV. Each CDR3 is given with its conserved first and last residue. Fields, in order: V gene, clone size, J gene, D gene, CDR3 DNA, CDR3 protein. The D gene is left open where the match is weak. The size of a clone is reported for some rows only, either as once, few or many, or as a class for expanded clones.

V gene: TRBV2
clone size: .
J gene: TRBJ2-5
D gene: .
CDR3 DNA: TGTGCCAGCAGTGGCAGTATTCGGGGGCGGGAGACCCAGTACTTC
CDR3 protein: CASSGSIRGRETQYF

V gene: TRBV11-2
clone size: few
J gene: TRBJ2-7
D gene: TRBD1
CDR3 DNA: TGTGCCAGCAGCTTGGGACAGTACCTTCGTGAGCAGTACTTC
CDR3 protein: CASSLGQYLREQYF

V gene: TRBV15
clone size: few
J gene: TRBJ2-3
D gene: TRBD2
CDR3 DNA: TGTGCCACCAGCTCCTCCCTAGCGGGGCTCACAGATACGCAGTATTTT
CDR3 protein: CATSSSLAGLTDTQYF

V gene: TRBV5-6
clone size: .
J gene: TRBJ2-1
D gene: .
CDR3 DNA: TGTGCCAGCAGCTTGGTGCAGGCCAATGAGCAGTTCTTC
CDR3 protein: CASSLVQANEQFF

V gene: TRBV5-4
clone size: few
J gene: TRBJ1-2
D gene: TRBD1
CDR3 DNA: TGTGCCAGCAGCTGGCAGGAGACAGGGCTCGGCTACACCTTC
CDR3 protein: CASSWQETGLGYTF

V gene: TRBV6-1
clone size: .
J gene: TRBJ1-1
D gene: .
CDR3 DNA: TGTGCCAGCAGTTCCATGGGGACCGGGAGCACTGAAGCTTTCTTT
CDR3 protein: CASSSMGTGSTEAFF

V gene: TRBV28
clone size: .
J gene: TRBJ2-1
D gene: .
CDR3 DNA: TGTGCCAGCAGTTTAATTGGACTCTCCTACAATGAGCAGTTCTTC
CDR3 protein: CASSLIGLSYNEQFF

V gene: TRBV6-5
clone size: .
J gene: TRBJ2-7
D gene: .
CDR3 DNA: TGTGCCAGCAGTTACTCGGGCGGATCCTACGAGCAGTACTTC
CDR3 protein: CASSYSGGSYEQYF

V gene: TRBV27
clone size: .
J gene: TRBJ2-3
D gene: TRBD1
CDR3 DNA: TGTGCCAGCAGTCTCGGGACAGGAAGCACAGATACGCAGTATTTT
CDR3 protein: CASSLGTGSTDTQYF

V gene: TRBV27
clone size: .
J gene: TRBJ2-2
D gene: .
CDR3 DNA: TGTGCCAGCAGTAGGCAGGACCCCGGGGAGCTGTTTTTT
CDR3 protein: CASSRQDPGELFF

V gene: TRBV27
clone size: few
J gene: TRBJ1-2
D gene: .
CDR3 DNA: TGTGCCAGCAGTCCAGGGAGGCTCAACTATGGGTACACCTTC
CDR3 protein: CASSPGRLNYGYTF

V gene: TRBV28
clone size: .
J gene: TRBJ2-2
D gene: .
CDR3 DNA: TGTGCCAGCAGTTTACCCCCCCCCACAGCGAACACCGGGGAGCTGTTTTTT
CDR3 protein: CASSLPPPTANTGELFF

V gene: TRBV6-5
clone size: .
J gene: TRBJ2-1
D gene: TRBD1
CDR3 DNA: TGTGCCAGCAGTTTCAAACAGGGGGCGGACAATGAGCAGTTCTTC
CDR3 protein: CASSFKQGADNEQFF

V gene: TRBV6-6
clone size: few
J gene: TRBJ2-7
D gene: .
CDR3 DNA: TGTGCCAGCAGTTATTCCGGGCCCACCTACGAGCAGTACTTC
CDR3 protein: CASSYSGPTYEQYF

V gene: TRBV27
clone size: .
J gene: TRBJ1-4
D gene: .
CDR3 DNA: TGTGCCAGCGCCTTTAGAGGGTTGGGACGGGCTAATGAAAAACTGTTTTTT
CDR3 protein: CASAFRGLGRANEKLFF

V gene: TRBV5-4
clone size: .
J gene: TRBJ2-2
D gene: .
CDR3 DNA: TGTGCCAGCAGCCATGGAGTAAACACCGGGGAGCTGTTTTTT
CDR3 protein: CASSHGVNTGELFF

V gene: TRBV5-1
clone size: .
J gene: TRBJ2-1
D gene: .
CDR3 DNA: TGCGCCAGCAGCTTGGAGGTAGGTCCGGATGAGCAGTTCTTC
CDR3 protein: CASSLEVGPDEQFF

V gene: TRBV27
clone size: .
J gene: TRBJ2-5
D gene: .
CDR3 DNA: TGTGCCAGCAGTGTTTATGGGGAGACCCAGTACTTC
CDR3 protein: CASSVYGETQYF

V gene: TRBV7-9
clone size: few
J gene: TRBJ2-2
D gene: .
CDR3 DNA: TGTGCCAGCACTGGGGTCACCGGGGAGCTGTTTTTT
CDR3 protein: CASTGVTGELFF

V gene: TRBV27
clone size: .
J gene: TRBJ2-3
D gene: .
CDR3 DNA: TGTGCCAGCAGTTATCCCTGGGAGGATACGCAGTATTTT
CDR3 protein: CASSYPWEDTQYF

V gene: TRBV7-2
clone size: .
J gene: TRBJ1-1
D gene: .
CDR3 DNA: TGTGCCAGCAGCTTATGGGGGAACACTGAAGCTTTCTTT
CDR3 protein: CASSLWGNTEAFF

V gene: TRBV19
clone size: once
J gene: TRBJ1-1
D gene: .
CDR3 DNA: TGTGCCAGTAGTATTTCGGCCCAGCCCGTATCGAACACTGAAGCTTTCTTT
CDR3 protein: CASSISAQPVSNTEAFF

V gene: TRBV2
clone size: .
J gene: TRBJ2-5
D gene: .
CDR3 DNA: TGTGCCAGCACGCCGACTGGAGGGGTCGGCGAGACCCAGTACTTC
CDR3 protein: CASTPTGGVGETQYF

V gene: TRBV5-1
clone size: .
J gene: TRBJ2-2
D gene: TRBD2
CDR3 DNA: TGCGCCAGCACGGGAGGCGCCGGGGAGCTGTTTTTT
CDR3 protein: CASTGGAGELFF

V gene: TRBV29-1
clone size: .
J gene: TRBJ2-5
D gene: TRBD1
CDR3 DNA: TGCAGCGTTGAAACGGGACAGAGTCAAGAGACCCAGTACTTC
CDR3 protein: CSVETGQSQETQYF

V gene: TRBV7-9
clone size: .
J gene: TRBJ2-3
D gene: .
CDR3 DNA: TGTGCCAGCAGCTTAGACCGGACAGATACGCAGTATTTT
CDR3 protein: CASSLDRTDTQYF

V gene: TRBV28
clone size: few
J gene: TRBJ2-7
D gene: TRBD2
CDR3 DNA: TGTGCCAGCAGTTTACTAGCGGGGGGTCTCTACGAGCAGTACTTC
CDR3 protein: CASSLLAGGLYEQYF

V gene: TRBV7-6
clone size: .
J gene: TRBJ2-1
D gene: .
CDR3 DNA: TGTGCCAGCAGCTTAGTTGGGACGGCGAGCTCCTACAATGAGCAGTTCTTC
CDR3 protein: CASSLVGTASSYNEQFF

V gene: TRBV29-1
clone size: few
J gene: TRBJ2-1
D gene: .
CDR3 DNA: TGCAGCGTCCTCCAAAGGGCCAATGAGCAGTTCTTC
CDR3 protein: CSVLQRANEQFF

V gene: TRBV19
clone size: .
J gene: TRBJ2-1
D gene: .
CDR3 DNA: TGTGCCAGTAGTGTTGGACAGCGGAGCTCCTACAATGAGCAGTTCTTC
CDR3 protein: CASSVGQRSSYNEQFF

V gene: TRBV2
clone size: .
J gene: TRBJ2-7
D gene: .
CDR3 DNA: TGTGCCAGCAGTGAAGATGTTGGCGACTTTCACGAGCAGTACTTC
CDR3 protein: CASSEDVGDFHEQYF

V gene: TRBV5-4
clone size: .
J gene: TRBJ2-5
D gene: .
CDR3 DNA: TGTGCCAGCAGCACCGCCCCCGGGACACCACCAGCAGGGAGTTCAGAGACCCAGTACTTC
CDR3 protein: CASSTAPGTPPAGSSETQYF

V gene: TRBV5-1
clone size: few
J gene: TRBJ2-7
D gene: TRBD2
CDR3 DNA: TGCGCCAGCAGCCTTAGAGCGGGGGGGCCCTACGAGCAGTACTTC
CDR3 protein: CASSLRAGGPYEQYF

V gene: TRBV27
clone size: .
J gene: TRBJ2-7
D gene: TRBD1
CDR3 DNA: TGTGCCAGCAGACAGGGGGCTTCCTCCTACGAGCAGTACTTC
CDR3 protein: CASRQGASSYEQYF

V gene: TRBV19
clone size: .
J gene: TRBJ2-1
D gene: TRBD2
CDR3 DNA: TGTGCCAGTAGTATACTAGCGGGAGACTACAATGAGCAGTTCTTC
CDR3 protein: CASSILAGDYNEQFF

V gene: TRBV11-1
clone size: .
J gene: TRBJ2-1
D gene: TRBD2
CDR3 DNA: TGTGCCAGCAGCTTAGCGTATAGCCGGGAGGTTGGGTCCTACAATGAGCAGTTCTTC
CDR3 protein: CASSLAYSREVGSYNEQFF

V gene: TRBV28
clone size: .
J gene: TRBJ2-5
D gene: .
CDR3 DNA: TGTGCCAGCATTGCCGAGGACGGGGAAGAGACCCAGTACTTC
CDR3 protein: CASIAEDGEETQYF

V gene: TRBV28
clone size: .
J gene: TRBJ2-1
D gene: TRBD2
CDR3 DNA: TGTGCCAGCAGTTTATTGACTAGCGCAAATGAGCAGTTCTTC
CDR3 protein: CASSLLTSANEQFF

V gene: TRBV6-5
clone size: .
J gene: TRBJ1-4
D gene: .
CDR3 DNA: TGTGCCAGCAGCCCCTACACTTCAACTAATGAAAAACTGTTTTTT
CDR3 protein: CASSPYTSTNEKLFF